This T cell receptor (beta chain) is drawn from a study of control samples from healthy donors and cancer patients. Sequencing used immunoSEQ multiplex PCR; TCRdb keeps in-frame clones, though not all of them. The table shows more than 100,000 clones, with 80% to 95% occurring only once. Germline V gene lookup returns CDR1 LGHNA and CDR2 YNFKEQ. The CDR3 spans 14 residues. Deletions cut 3 bases from V and 4 bases from J, with 9 bases between. The sequence was obtained from a woman between 18 and 29 years old in good health. The genes are TRBV4-2 and TRBJ1-4; weak D call: TRBD1 (5 bases). The sequenced material came from blood. CDR3 protein: CASSHRQINEKLFF. Here the CDR3 DNA reads TGTGCCAGCAGCCACCGACAGATTAATGAAAAACTGTTTTTT.